This T cell receptor (beta chain) was observed in a study of blood T cells in healthy people across ages. For the second PCR, which ran for 7 to 11 cycles, a sample-barcoded 5' primer and a J-beta primer mix were used. At least 2.5 million CDR3-containing paired-end reads were obtained per sample. TCRdb re-called the 5' RACE reads with MiXCR, one entry per CDR3 protein. Of around 1,500,000 distinct CDR3 sequences listed, 28% are singletons. Germline CDR1 is LGHDT and CDR2 is YNNKEL (reference sequence). V lost 0 bases and J lost 4, with 15 bases in between. The CDR3 is 16 residues long. Specimen: blood. The receptor was isolated from a woman younger than 45 in good health. The chain carries TRBV3-1 and TRBJ1-2; D is perhaps TRBD1 (6 bases). DNA of the CDR3: TGTGCCAGCAGCCAAGATCAAGGGGGGCGCGGCTATGGCTACACCTTC. It codes for CASSQDQGGRGYGYTF.